Listed here are 27 T cell receptor beta chains from one sample, sequenced in a study of T cells in tuberculosis. Here immunoSEQ multiplex PCR was the method, and the copy in TCRdb shows in-frame clones only, minus some. Counted here are 7,400 or so clones, about 95% occurring once; the ten biggest clones make up 11%. The sequenced sample was PBMCs. The receptors stem from an adult with tuberculosis.

J is TRBJ2-7 and V is TRBV7-8; 9 bases are shared with TRBD2. The CDR3 runs to 17 residues. Losses at the gene ends were 0 bases for V and 0 bases for J; bases not matched to a gene: 6. The germline CDR1 and CDR2 sequences are SGHVS and FQNEAQ. Here the CDR3 DNA reads TGTGCCAGCAGCTTAGCGAAGGGACTAGCCGACTCCTACGAGCAGTACTTC. Translated: CASSLAKGLADSYEQYF.

The chain joins TRBV28 to TRBJ1-2; possibly TRBD1 for D (6 bases). This CDR3 comprises 14 residues. V was trimmed by 8 bases and J by 8 bases, leaving 21 bases between them. CDR1 is MDHEN, CDR2 SYDVKM, per germline. Here the CDR3 reads CASGPGDNAIGYTF. The CDR3 coding sequence is TGTGCCAGCGGGCCAGGGGATAACGCTATAGGCTACACCTTC.

This chain links TRBV5-4 with TRBJ1-1, with 8 bases identical to TRBD1. Germline V CDR1 and CDR2: SGHNT, YYREEE (reference sequence). The V and J ends lost 4 bases and 0 bases, in that order; junction bases with no gene match: 5. The CDR3 covers 15 residues. CDR3 DNA sequence: TGTGCCAGCAGCCCCCAGGGGGCTATGAACACTGAAGCTTTCTTT. Amino acids: CASSPQGAMNTEAFF. The complete variable domain, with remaining parts taken from reference TRBV5-4 and TRBJ1-1, reads ETGVTQSPTHLIKTRGQQVTLRCSSQSGHNTVSWYQQALGQGPQFIFQYYREEENGRGNFPPRFSGLQFPNYSSELNVNALELDDSALYLCASSPQGAMNTEAFFGQGTRLTVV.

The V and J genes are TRBV7-9 and TRBJ2-3; weak D call: TRBD2 (5 bases). Between the trimmed V and J ends, which lost 5 bases and 3 bases, there was a span of 15 bases. This CDR3 has 15 residues. CDR1 is SEHNR and CDR2 is FQNEAQ in the germline V gene (reference sequence). This CDR3 reads CASSQLATITDTQYF. The DNA for the CDR3 is TGTGCCAGCAGCCAGCTAGCCACAATTACAGATACGCAGTATTTT. The full variable domain, with the rest looked up from reference TRBV7-9 and TRBJ2-3, is DTGVSQNPRHKITKRGQNVTFRCDPISEHNRLYWYRQTLGQGPEFLTYFQNEAQLEKSRLLSDRFSAERPKGSFSTLEIQRTEQGDSAMYLCASSQLATITDTQYFGPGTRLTVL.

This chain joins TRBV5-1 and TRBJ2-4; 12 nucleotides align to TRBD1. This CDR3 is built from 17 residues. Unmatched junction bases numbered 3, after V lost 0 bases and J lost 2 bases. Germline V gives CDR1 SGHRS, CDR2 YFSETQ. CDR3 nucleotide sequence: TGCGCCAGCAGCTTGGAGGGGGACAGGGGGCCCAAAAACATTCAGTACTTC. Its protein is CASSLEGDRGPKNIQYF.

This clone was counted only a few times. The V call is TRBV19, the J call TRBJ1-5, with D possibly being TRBD1 (5 bases). V was trimmed by 3 bases and J by 15 bases, leaving 15 bases between them. The CDR3 consists of 12 residues. Germline V CDR1 and CDR2: LNHDA, SQIVND (reference sequence). The CDR3 bases are TGTGCCAGTAGTATTGGGCCTAGGGGTCCGCATTTT. Protein sequence: CASSIGPRGPHF.

CDR3 DNA: TGTGCCAGCAGTCCCACAGGGGGGAGGAACACTGAAGCTTTCTTT. This codes for CASSPTGGRNTEAFF. The chain uses TRBV27 and TRBJ1-1; 8 bases line up with TRBD1. Germline V gene sequence: CDR1 MNHEY, CDR2 SMNVEV (reference sequence). CDR3 length: 15 residues. The ends lost 5 bases at V and 1 base at J; junction bases unmatched: 6.

The CDR3 loop reads CASSSGQGAFGYTF. The CDR3 DNA follows: TGTGCCAGCAGCTCGGGACAGGGGGCGTTTGGCTACACCTTC. This chain links TRBV7-3 with TRBJ1-2; 12 nucleotides match TRBD1. From germline, CDR1 is SGHTA and CDR2 FQGTGA. Trimming cost V 4 bases and J 7 bases; bases outside gene matches: 4. This CDR3 is built from 14 residues.

The V call is TRBV7-2, the J call TRBJ1-4, with D perhaps matching TRBD1 (5 bases). V lost 5 bases and J 5 bases, leaving 9 bases between the germline ends. CDR3 length: 13 amino acids. Germline CDR1 is SGHTA and CDR2 is FQGNSA. As DNA, the CDR3 is TGTGCCAGCAGCCGGGGGAGGAATGAAAAACTGTTTTTT. This codes for CASSRGRNEKLFF.

The rearrangement joins TRBV6-5 to TRBJ1-4; 8 bases align to TRBD1. The CDR3 has 15 residues. From germline, CDR1 is MNHEY and CDR2 SVGAGI. Germline trimming cut 6 bases from V and 4 bases from J; bases unmatched to any gene: 7. CDR3 residues: CASRSTGDINEKLFF. The CDR3 DNA reads as TGTGCCAGCAGATCGACAGGGGATATTAATGAAAAACTGTTTTTT.

The CDR3 region has the DNA TGTGCCAGCACCGAAGGGTCAGGGGACTCCTACGAGCAGTACTTC. Its translation is CASTEGSGDSYEQYF. The rearrangement joins TRBV2 to TRBJ2-7, with a possible D match to TRBD1 (6 bases). Germline V gives CDR1 SNHLY, CDR2 FYNNEI. Between the trimmed V and J ends, which lost 7 bases and 0 bases, there was a span of 16 bases. CDR3 length: 15 amino acids.

The gene calls are TRBV12-2 and TRBJ2-5; the table's D gene call, TRBD2, was not cross checked with the DNA. TRBV12-2 is assigned pseudogene status. This CDR3 has 15 amino acids. CDR3 region: CASRSADWDQETQYF. CDR3 DNA: TGTGCAAGTCGCTCCGCCGACTGGGACCAAGAGACCCAGTACTTC.

This rearrangement joins TRBV19 to TRBJ1-1; D uncertain. CDR3 size: 13 residues. Germline V lookup: CDR1 LNHDA, CDR2 SQIVND (reference sequence). The V end lost 0 bases, the J end lost 6 bases, and 8 bases lay between the germline ends. In DNA, the CDR3 is TGTGCCAGTAGTATAGATGCCGGGGCTGAAGCTTTCTTT. The encoded protein is CASSIDAGAEAFF.

V is TRBV2 and J is TRBJ1-3, with TRBD1 identical over 8 bases. The V segment lost 5 bases and the J segment 0 bases; nucleotides outside the gene matches: 6. The CDR3 is made up of 16 amino acids. Per the germline V gene, CDR1 is SNHLY and CDR2 is FYNNEI. The CDR3 here is CASSLDRASSGNTIYF. CDR3 DNA sequence: TGTGCCAGCAGTTTGGACAGGGCGAGCTCTGGAAACACCATATATTTT.

The chain is built from TRBV14 and TRBJ2-3, with TRBD2 as a possible D gene (5 bases). This CDR3 region has 12 residues. V gave up 4 bases and J gave up 8 bases, with 10 bases separating them. The germline V gene encodes CDR1 SGHDN and CDR2 FVKESK. In nucleotides, the CDR3 is TGTGCCAGCAGCCGGGAGCTGGGTACGCAGTATTTT. It is translated as CASSRELGTQYF.

As concerns this clone: One end of the junction does not line up with germline, which may come from a read error. This chain connects TRBV19 to TRBJ2-4; D might be TRBD2 (5 bases). Germline V gene lookup returns CDR1 LNHDA and CDR2 SQIVND (reference sequence). The CDR3 totals 14 residues. The CDR3 here is CASKDQRRTNIQYF. Here the CDR3 DNA reads TGTGCGAGTAAGGATCAAAGGAGGACAAACATTCAGTACTTC.

V gene TRBV27 combines with J gene TRBJ1-5, with TRBD1 matching over 9 bases. The CDR3 sequence is 14 residues long. The V gene end was trimmed by 6 bases and the J gene end by 7 bases; junction bases not matched to a gene: 7. Germline CDR1 reads MNHEY; CDR2 reads SMNVEV (reference sequence). In DNA, the CDR3 is TGTGCCAGCAGATCCGGGACAGGGAACCAGCCCCAGCATTTT. Amino acid sequence: CASRSGTGNQPQHF.

The V gene is TRBV2, the J gene TRBJ1-2, with 7 bases fitting TRBD1. The trim removed 6 bases at V and 8 bases at J, leaving 9 bases unmatched. The CDR3 consists of 13 residues. Germline lookup yields CDR1 SNHLY and CDR2 FYNNEI. The CDR3 DNA follows: TGTGCCAGCAGAATCGGACAGGAGCGCGGCTACACCTTC. Translated: CASRIGQERGYTF.

The V call is TRBV30, the J call TRBJ2-2, with D possibly matching TRBD1 (7 bases). The CDR3 runs to 14 residues. Germline CDR1 is GTSNPN and CDR2 is SVGIG (reference sequence). Trimming pared 8 bases from V and 4 bases from J, leaving 17 bases between. In nucleotides, the CDR3 is TGTGCCCGGACCAGGCAGGGGGGCACCGGGGAGCTGTTTTTT. Amino acid sequence: CARTRQGGTGELFF.

The genes are TRBV4-1 and TRBJ2-7, with TRBD2 matching 16 bases. CDR1 and CDR2 (germline): MGHRA, YSYEKL. With 4 bases clipped from V and 4 bases from J, the junction kept 7 bases outside the gene matches. The CDR3 covers 17 residues. The CDR3 nucleotides read TGCGCCAGCAGCCCGGGACTAGCGGGAGGGCCAGGGTACGAGCAGTACTTC. It translates to CASSPGLAGGPGYEQYF.

The chain has TRBV10-3 and TRBJ1-5; D gene uncertain. The CDR3 runs 16 residues. V dropped 0 bases and J dropped 7 bases, with 16 bases sitting between them. The germline V gene has CDR1 ENHRY and CDR2 SYGVKD. The CDR3: CAISESRSLWEQPQHF. DNA of the CDR3: TGTGCCATCAGTGAGTCGAGGTCTCTGTGGGAGCAGCCCCAGCATTTT.

The V gene is TRBV7-2, the J gene TRBJ1-2; 7 bases match TRBD1. Germline V gene data show CDR1 as SGHTA and CDR2 as FQGNSA. The trim removed 5 bases at V and 4 bases at J, leaving 7 bases unmatched. The length of the CDR3 is 14 residues. The DNA for the CDR3 is TGTGCCAGCAGCCCGTCGACAGGGATCTATGGCTACACCTTC. Translating gives CASSPSTGIYGYTF. Full variable domain (missing parts from reference TRBV7-2 and TRBJ1-2): GAGVSQSPSNKVTEKGKDVELRCDPISGHTALYWYRQSLGQGLEFLIYFQGNSAPDKSGLPSDRFSAERTGGSVSTLTIQRTQQEDSAVYLCASSPSTGIYGYTFGSGTRLTVV.

The J gene is TRBJ2-1, the V gene TRBV2; TRBD1 is a possible D gene (5 bases). CDR3 length: 12 residues. The V end was cut by 3 bases, the J end by 10 bases, with 10 bases between. Germline values: CDR1 SNHLY, CDR2 FYNNEI. The CDR3 here is CASSEGPWEQFF. CDR3 DNA sequence: TGTGCCAGCAGTGAGGGGCCGTGGGAGCAGTTCTTC.

The chain has TRBV5-8 and TRBJ1-4; no definite D call. The germline V gene has CDR1 SGHTS and CDR2 YDEGEE. Trimming pared 0 bases from V and 5 bases from J, leaving 8 bases between. CDR3 length: 14 amino acids. CDR3 protein: CASSLGHGNEKLFF. The CDR3 coding sequence is TGTGCCAGCAGCTTGGGTCACGGGAATGAAAAACTGTTTTTT.

The V and J genes are TRBV4-1 and TRBJ2-3, with a tentative D call TRBD1 (6 bases). Trimming took 5 bases from V and 6 from J, leaving 12 bases between them. Germline CDR1 and CDR2: MGHRA and YSYEKL. The CDR3 totals 13 residues. The CDR3 reads CASSAQGSDTQYF. DNA of the CDR3: TGCGCCAGCAGCGCGCAGGGGTCCGATACGCAGTATTTT.

The J gene is TRBJ2-7, the V gene TRBV27, with 8 nucleotides matching TRBD1. Germline assignment: CDR1 MNHEY and CDR2 SMNVEV (reference sequence). Trimming at V came to 5 bases and at J to 0 bases, leaving 6 bases not matched to a gene. This CDR3 has 15 residues. For the CDR3, the DNA is TGTGCCAGCAGTGTGACAGGGGTTATCTCCTACGAGCAGTACTTC. Its protein is CASSVTGVISYEQYF.

This rearrangement joins TRBV19 to TRBJ1-6; no firm D call. V lost 1 base and J lost 9, with 13 bases in between. Germline CDR1 and CDR2: LNHDA and SQIVND (reference sequence). The CDR3 spans 15 residues. The CDR3 bases are TGTGCCAGTAGTATAGGGGGAGGCCTGAGTTCACCCCTCCACTTT. Its protein product is CASSIGGGLSSPLHF.